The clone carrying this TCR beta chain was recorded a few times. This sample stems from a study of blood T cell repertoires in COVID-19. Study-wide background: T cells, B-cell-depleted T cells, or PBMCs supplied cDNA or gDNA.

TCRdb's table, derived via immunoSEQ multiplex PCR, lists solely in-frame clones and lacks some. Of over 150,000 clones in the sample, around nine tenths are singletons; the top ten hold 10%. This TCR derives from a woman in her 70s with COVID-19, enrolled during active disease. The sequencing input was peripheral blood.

CDR3 protein: CAISEYDRETEAFF. In nucleotides, the CDR3 is TGTGCCATCAGTGAGTATGACAGGGAAACTGAAGCTTTCTTT. This rearrangement joins TRBV10-3 to TRBJ1-1; TRBD1 matches 7 bases. Per the germline V gene, CDR1 is ENHRY and CDR2 is SYGVKD. The CDR3 is 14 amino acids. After removal of 1 base from V and 5 bases from J, the junction contained 4 bases not matched to a gene.